This T cell receptor (beta chain) is drawn from a study of blood T cell repertoires in COVID-19 (TCRdb year 2020). Describing the broader study: Samples covering the acute and convalescent phases of COVID-19 were provided by collaborators in the United States, Italy and Spain. The material from the prospective study consisted of cDNA or gDNA derived from T cells, B-cell-depleted T cells, or PBMCs. HLA class I and class II types, where available, came from metadata supplied by the sample provider rather than from assay-based typing. Deeply sampled blood TCRbeta repertoires from subjects exposed to, actively infected with, or recovered from COVID-19 were included in the dataset. The repertoires were released in a freely available public database meant as a resource for research on the immune response to SARS-CoV-2. The sample metadata nearly always contained a de-identified subject ID, COVID-19 status, age in years and sex. The samples were drawn from the first 160 participants of the ongoing ImmuneRACE study and from over a thousand subjects provided by 6 global collaborators. Beyond this particular receptor, the publication reports: How much clinical and demographic metadata was included differed by source and by participant, and the metadata was provided uncurated.

The CDR3 covers 18 residues, taking in both the cysteine and the phenylalanine. Only CDR3 DNA is held: 54 bases, read in frame from base 1. Reading the germline V gene gives CDR1 SGHAT and CDR2 FQNNGV. V has 5 bases trimmed and J has 0 bases trimmed; junction bases matching no gene number 10. On this clone: Its antigen remains undetermined. No base quality values were provided; no much bigger clone lies one nucleotide off.

The immunoSEQ Assay, a bias-controlled multiplex PCR, was used to amplify TCRbeta CDR3 regions from genomic DNA. Per the original workflow: The number of nucleated cells in each sample was estimated from the amplification of reference gene primers within the assay. To quantify the absolute abundance of each unique TCRbeta CDR3 rearrangement, sequence reads were collapsed and filtered. For each sample, productive Simpson clonality was calculated as the square root of Simpson's diversity index across productive rearrangements. Drawn from immuneACCESS, this table holds only the in-frame rearrangements with V and J called that TCRdb kept. Clones are partly lost; checked studies trace under half to an unresolved V gene and leave the rest unexplained. Clonal size and the V and J genes are those of that table, whereas D and trimming came from the DNA. The sample has about 270,000 clones on record, approximately 90% of them singletons. The top ten constitute less than 3% of the sample.

In the prospective study, participants were roughly 18 to 95 years old, resided in about 25 geographic areas of the United States, and were enrolled through a virtual design. In the prospective study, cohorts were assigned on the basis of participant-reported clinical history obtained from a screening survey and a study questionnaire. For ImmuneRACE Cohort 3, a participant was defined as recovered based on two consecutive negative NP/OP PCR tests, clearance by a healthcare professional, or resolution of symptoms. In the prospective study, mobile phlebotomists collected whole blood, serum and a nasopharyngeal or oropharyngeal swab from each participant. Over an approximately two-month period, participants in the prospective study had the option of providing additional blood draws and questionnaires. Blood samples from the prospective study were shipped frozen or at room temperature prior to DNA extraction.

The source of this sequence is a woman aged 45-60 years who had recovered from COVID-19. Sequencing was performed on PBMCs or T cells enriched from blood (not recorded which). The receptor chain draws on TRBV11-2 and TRBJ1-3; the central 10 bases match TRBD1. The CDR3 loop reads CASSVAGQGRRSGNTIYF. The sequenced DNA is TGTGCCAGCAGCGTAGCGGGACAGGGGCGACGCTCTGGAAACACCATATATTTT.